One and the same sample provided the 10 T cell receptor beta chains below, sequenced in a study of response to subunit inactivated influenza vaccine. Each CDR3 protein is one row after TCRdb ran MiXCR on the RT-PCR reads. The sample lists 600,000 to 850,000 distinct CDR3 sequences, around 13% occurring once. The material sequenced was PBMCs from blood, taken 14 to 15 days before vaccination. These receptors all come from a man in his fifties who received an inactivated influenza vaccine.

This clonotype occurred a few times. This chain connects TRBV15 to TRBJ2-7, with TRBD1 matching over 8 bases. CDR1 and CDR2 from the germline V gene are LNHNV and YYDKDF (reference sequence). V dropped 5 bases and J dropped 2; count of bases not matched to a gene: 11. This CDR3 comprises 16 residues. The CDR3 DNA sequence: TGTGCCACCAGCCCCCTGGACAGGGCCTTTACCTACGAGCAGTACTTC. This encodes CATSPLDRAFTYEQYF. Filled out from reference TRBV15 and TRBJ2-7, the complete variable domain reads DAMVIQNPRYQVTQFGKPVTLSCSQTLNHNVMYWYQQKSSQAPKLLFHYYDKDFNNEADTPDNFQSRRPNTSFCFLDIRSPGLGDTAMYLCATSPLDRAFTYEQYFGPGTRLTVT.

There are a few counts of this clonotype. This chain joins TRBV20-1 and TRBJ1-2, with D maybe TRBD1 (6 bases). CDR3 length equals 13 residues. The germline V gene has CDR1 DFQATT and CDR2 SNEGSKA (reference sequence). With 3 bases removed from V and 4 bases from J, the gap between germline ends came to 12 bases. The CDR3 coding sequence is TGCAGTGCTAGCTTAACGGACAGCTATGGCTACACCTTC. Encoded protein: CSASLTDSYGYTF.

As regards this clonotype: A much larger clone sits a single nucleotide away, making a read error possible. V gene TRBV5-1 combines with J gene TRBJ2-1, with D possibly matching TRBD1 (5 bases). This CDR3 is 15 amino acids long. Germline assignment: CDR1 SGHRS and CDR2 YFSETQ. Trimming cost V 2 bases and J 7 bases, with 16 bases left between them. CDR3 amino acids: CASSFGAGEGNEQFF. CDR3 nucleotides: TGCGCCAGCAGCTTTGGGGCAGGAGAAGGGAATGAGCAGTTCTTC.

This clonotype was observed many times. The gene calls are TRBV6-1 and TRBJ1-2; 8 bases line up with TRBD1. Germline V gene sequence: CDR1 MNHNS, CDR2 SASEGT. J gave up 12 bases and V 4 bases, and 10 bases lay outside the gene matches. CDR3 size: 13 residues. CDR3 amino acids: CASSAEDRVVNTF. The CDR3 region has the DNA TGTGCCAGCAGTGCCGAGGACAGGGTGGTTAACACCTTC.

This clonotype was detected a few times. Written as DNA, the CDR3 is TGTGCCAGCAGCTTAGGACCAGGGAGTGAGCAGTTCTTC. It specifies CASSLGPGSEQFF. The chain links TRBV7-2 to TRBJ2-1; D tentatively reads TRBD1 or TRBD2 (5 bases each). Germline values: CDR1 SGHTA, CDR2 FQGNSA. Trimming took off 1 base at V and 9 bases at J, with 10 bases between the two ends. This CDR3 comprises 13 residues.

The V and J genes are TRBV3-1 and TRBJ2-7, with a weak D call TRBD2 (6 bases). Germline assignment: CDR1 LGHDT and CDR2 YNNKEL (reference sequence). The CDR3 is 13 residues long. The ends were cut back, 4 bases at V and 9 bases at J, with 16 bases in the middle. The CDR3 loop is CASSLGGNSGQYF. DNA of the CDR3: TGTGCCAGCAGCCTCGGGGGAAACTCGGGGCAGTACTTC.

This clonotype was counted only a few times. The CDR3: CASSESRSPLHF. The CDR3 nucleotides are TGCGCCAGCAGTGAGTCCCGATCACCCCTCCACTTT. The V and J genes are TRBV10-2 and TRBJ1-6; no clear D gene. The CDR3 consists of 12 residues. Per germline, CDR1 WSHSY and CDR2 SAAADI. V was shortened by 0 bases and J by 10 bases, with 4 bases between the two germline ends.

This clonotype was recorded a few times. The chain recombines TRBV4-1 with TRBJ1-1, with 9 nucleotides matching TRBD1. The CDR3 has 16 residues. The germline V gene encodes CDR1 MGHRA and CDR2 YSYEKL. J gave up 1 base and V 0 bases, and 3 bases lay outside the gene matches. DNA for the CDR3: TGCGCCAGCAGCCAAGACAAGGACAGGGGGAACACTGAAGCTTTCTTT. Encoded protein: CASSQDKDRGNTEAFF.

V and J are TRBV29-1 and TRBJ1-2; 7 positions match TRBD1. The CDR3 extends over 13 amino acids. In germline, CDR1 is SQVTM, CDR2 ANQGSEA. In nucleotides, the CDR3 is TGCGGCGGGGGACAGCGACACCCGTATGGCTACACCTTC. It specifies CGGGQRHPYGYTF.

This chain uses TRBV18 with TRBJ2-5; TRBD1 agrees at 7 bases. Per germline, CDR1 KGHSH and CDR2 LQKENI. The CDR3 runs 15 residues. V shed 0 bases, J shed 4 bases, and the junction held 5 bases outside the gene matches. CDR3 bases: TGTGCCAGCTCACCACCGGGACAGATACGAGAGACCCAGTACTTC. Amino acids: CASSPPGQIRETQYF.